Listed below are T cell receptor beta chains from one sample, sequenced in a study of shared clonotypes between healthy human individuals. Produced via immunoSEQ multiplex PCR; TCRdb's table is partial and in-frame only. The repertoire holds roughly 2 million clones, with about 94% as singletons. Sequencing used naive CD4+ T cells sorted from blood. The receptors derive from a man in his late teens or twenties in good health. Each CDR3 is given with its conserved first and last residue. Fields, in order: V gene, D gene, J gene, clone size, CDR3 DNA, CDR3 protein. D genes are given only for firm matches. Part of the rows lack a size; the others show once, few, many or a class for expanded clones.

TRBV6-5	NA	TRBJ1-2	NA	TGTGCCAGCAGTACGGGGGGGCATGGCTATGGCTACACCTTC	CASSTGGHGYGYTF
TRBV5-6	TRBD2	TRBJ2-1	NA	TGTGCCAGCAGCTTGGCTAGCGGGGGATACAATGAGCAGTTCTTC	CASSLASGGYNEQFF
TRBV25-1	NA	TRBJ1-1	NA	TGTGCCAGCACCAAAGGGAGGGGAAAGAACACTGAAGCTTTCTTT	CASTKGRGKNTEAFF
TRBV29-1	TRBD1	TRBJ2-7	NA	TGCAGCGTTGCCCGGACAGGGGCGTCCTACGAGCAGTACTTC	CSVARTGASYEQYF
TRBV18	NA	TRBJ2-7	NA	TGTGCCAGCTCACCCCAATCCTACGAGCAGTACTTC	CASSPQSYEQYF
TRBV29-1	NA	TRBJ2-2	once	TGCAGCGTTGAGCGGGGCACCGGGGAGCTGTTTTTT	CSVERGTGELFF
TRBV2	NA	TRBJ2-1	NA	TGTGCCAGCACAAATAGGGATGAGCAGTTCTTC	CASTNRDEQFF
TRBV7-8	NA	TRBJ2-1	NA	TGTGCCAGCAGCTTAGCGGGGGCTTACAATGAGCAGTTCTTC	CASSLAGAYNEQFF
TRBV18	TRBD2	TRBJ2-3	NA	TGTGCCAGCTCACCCCCGGGACTAGCGGGGGGCCTCACAGATACGCAGTATTTT	CASSPPGLAGGLTDTQYF
TRBV28	NA	TRBJ2-1	NA	TGTGCCAGCAGTTTCGTACTTATCGATGAGCAGTTCTTC	CASSFVLIDEQFF
TRBV10-1	NA	TRBJ2-7	NA	TGCGCCAGCAGTGCTTCCCAGAACTACGAGCAGTACTTC	CASSASQNYEQYF
TRBV7-3	TRBD1	TRBJ2-2	NA	TGTGCCAGCAGCGAACAGGGGAGTAAGGGGGAGCTGTTTTTT	CASSEQGSKGELFF
TRBV6-5	NA	TRBJ1-2	NA	TGTGCCAGCAGTTACGGGACACACGGCTACACCTTC	CASSYGTHGYTF
TRBV2	NA	TRBJ1-5	few	TGTGCCAGCAGTCACGCCGTGATTAGCAATCAGCCCCAGCATTTT	CASSHAVISNQPQHF
TRBV7-6	TRBD1	TRBJ2-1	NA	TGTGCCAGCAGCTTCGGGACAGGGATTACAAATGAGCAGTTCTTC	CASSFGTGITNEQFF
TRBV6-1	NA	TRBJ1-5	NA	TGTGCCAGCAGTGAAGCTCCTGGGCCTGGGGAGCCCCAGCATTTT	CASSEAPGPGEPQHF
TRBV19	TRBD1	TRBJ1-5	NA	TGTGCCAGTACCTCTGACAGGGTCAATCAGCCCCAGCATTTT	CASTSDRVNQPQHF
TRBV11-2	NA	TRBJ1-3	NA	TGTGCCAGCAGCCTCACCGGCTCTCCGCGATCTGGAAACACCATATATTTT	CASSLTGSPRSGNTIYF
TRBV30	NA	TRBJ2-1	NA	TGTGCCTGGGGAGTCGAGGATGAGCAGTTCTTC	CAWGVEDEQFF
TRBV19	NA	TRBJ2-6	NA	TGTGCCAGTAGTACCCCACGGGGCAGGAGCTCTGGGGCCAACGTCCTGACTTTC	CASSTPRGRSSGANVLTF
TRBV28	TRBD1	TRBJ1-2	NA	TGTGCCAGCAGTTTAGGGACAGTCCCCAACTATGGCTACACCTTC	CASSLGTVPNYGYTF
TRBV6-6	NA	TRBJ1-6	NA	TGTGCCAGCAGACCAGGGCTCAGTAATTCACCCCTCCACTTT	CASRPGLSNSPLHF
TRBV18	NA	TRBJ1-1	NA	TGTGCCAGCTCACCAAGACAGGCGAACACTGAAGCTTTCTTT	CASSPRQANTEAFF
TRBV2	NA	TRBJ2-2	few	TGTGCCAGCCTACGGGTTTCGGTGGCCGGGGAGCTGTTTTTT	CASLRVSVAGELFF
TRBV5-1	NA	TRBJ2-2	NA	TGCGCCAGCAGCTTGTACGGAATCGCGTCAAACACCGGGGAGCTGTTTTTT	CASSLYGIASNTGELFF
TRBV2	NA	TRBJ1-3	NA	TGTGCCAGCAGACCTACAGGGATTGGAAACACCATATATTTT	CASRPTGIGNTIYF
TRBV30	TRBD2	TRBJ2-3	NA	TGTGCCTGGAGGATAAGCGGGAGGGCCGGGGGCACAGATACGCAGTATTTT	CAWRISGRAGGTDTQYF
TRBV19	NA	TRBJ2-3	NA	TGTGCCAGTAGTATCTCTAGTGGTACAGATACGCAGTATTTT	CASSISSGTDTQYF
TRBV25-1	NA	TRBJ2-5	NA	TGTGCCAGCAGTGACCGATTACAAGAGACCCAGTACTTC	CASSDRLQETQYF